The 32 T cell receptor beta chains listed next were all sequenced from one sample in a study of T cells in Graves' hyperthyroidism and ophthalmopathy. The source material, RNA transcripts, was used to amplify TCR beta CDR3 regions. The HTBI primer set was used in a first-round RT-PCR of the TCR CDR3. Each CDR3 protein is one row after TCRdb ran MiXCR on the multiplex PCR reads. The repertoire has about 690,000 distinct CDR3 sequences, around 16% of them found once; the top ten carry 15% to 17%. The sample comprised blood. These receptors came from a man between 45 and 60 years old with Graves' hyperthyroidism.

J is TRBJ1-1 and V is TRBV28; tentatively, D is TRBD1 (5 bases). Per germline, CDR1 MDHEN and CDR2 SYDVKM. This CDR3 spans 14 amino acids. V was pared by 2 bases and J by 11 bases, with 18 bases between. The CDR3 nucleotides read TGTGCCAGCAGTTTAGAGGTGGGACGGTGGGCCGCTTTCTTT. It specifies CASSLEVGRWAAFF.

This sequence joins TRBV3-1 and TRBJ2-3; 8 bases match TRBD2. The CDR3 consists of 14 residues. Trimming took 4 bases from V and 6 from J; bases not matched to a gene: 6. Germline V CDR1 and CDR2: LGHDT, YNNKEL (reference sequence). The CDR3 region is CASSRTSSDDTQYF. The CDR3 DNA reads TGTGCCAGCAGCCGGACTAGCTCAGACGATACGCAGTATTTT.

This clonotype came up many times. The CDR3 DNA follows: TGCAGTGCTGATAGGCCGAGCTCCTACGAGCAGTACTTC. Its protein product is CSADRPSSYEQYF. The chain couples TRBV20-1 to TRBJ2-7; D call uncertain. The CDR3 loop spans 13 amino acids. Per germline, CDR1 DFQATT and CDR2 SNEGSKA (reference sequence). V was shortened by 5 bases and J by 0 bases, with 11 bases between the two germline ends.

J is TRBJ2-1 and V is TRBV18; 12 bases match TRBD2. Germline V gene data show CDR1 as KGHSH and CDR2 as LQKENI. The CDR3 loop spans 17 amino acids. J lost 7 bases, V lost 0 bases, and 7 bases had no gene match. This CDR3 reads CASSPPILAGGLNEQFF. CDR3 DNA sequence: TGTGCCAGCTCACCACCGATCCTAGCGGGAGGGCTAAATGAGCAGTTCTTC.

This clonotype was recorded a few times. This chain joins TRBV2 and TRBJ2-1; D is uncertain. This CDR3 region has 13 residues. Germline V gene sequence: CDR1 SNHLY, CDR2 FYNNEI. The V gene lost 4 bases and the J gene lost 9 bases, with 13 bases spanning the gap. The CDR3 loop is CASSGNGAAEQFF. CDR3 in DNA: TGTGCCAGCAGTGGGAATGGTGCGGCTGAGCAGTTCTTC.

This clonotype was detected many times. This chain uses TRBV11-2 with TRBJ2-7; D assignment may be TRBD1 or TRBD2 (5 bases each). Germline assignment: CDR1 SGHAT and CDR2 FQNNGV. V was clipped by 5 bases and J by 2 bases, with 13 bases between them. This CDR3 comprises 14 residues. For the CDR3, the DNA is TGTGCCAGCAGCCTCCCGGGACCGGCCTACGAGCAGTACTTC. This gives the protein CASSLPGPAYEQYF.

The table lists this clonotype with many counts. This chain links TRBV9 with TRBJ2-1; no clear D. The CDR3 is made up of 15 amino acids. Trimming left V 4 bases short and J 5 bases short, with 16 bases between. CDR1 and CDR2 from the germline V gene are SGDLS and YYNGEE. The CDR3 loop is CASSPPGRFDNEQFF. For the CDR3, the DNA is TGTGCCAGCAGCCCCCCGGGCCGATTCGACAATGAGCAGTTCTTC.

This clonotype was seen at least ten times. The genes are TRBV28 and TRBJ2-7; D call uncertain. Trimming took 3 bases from V and 3 from J, leaving 9 bases between them. Germline V gene lookup returns CDR1 MDHEN and CDR2 SYDVKM. The CDR3 consists of 13 residues. The CDR3 sequence: CASSLDPYYEQYF. Here the CDR3 DNA reads TGTGCCAGCAGTTTGGACCCATACTACGAGCAGTACTTC.

This clonotype was seen ten or more times. V and J are TRBV11-1 and TRBJ2-3; 7 bases match TRBD1. Trimming cost V 4 bases and J 5 bases; bases outside gene matches: 9. There are 15 residues in the CDR3. Germline V gives CDR1 SGHAT, CDR2 FQDESV (reference sequence). CDR3 in DNA: TGTGCCAGCAGCTCCGGGACAGTGGCAGAAGATACGCAGTATTTT. Its translation is CASSSGTVAEDTQYF.

This clonotype occurred a few times. The V call is TRBV5-1, the J call TRBJ2-3; no firm D call. The germline V and J ends were trimmed by 0 bases and 0 bases, with 11 bases remaining between them. Germline V gives CDR1 SGHRS, CDR2 YFSETQ. This CDR3 comprises 16 residues. The chain's CDR3 is CASSLDWRSSTDTQYF. CDR3 bases: TGCGCCAGCAGCTTGGACTGGCGATCCAGCACAGATACGCAGTATTTT.

The gene calls are TRBV20-1 and TRBJ2-1; D remains unclear. The V gene's germline CDR1 is DFQATT and CDR2 SNEGSKA (reference sequence). The CDR3 loop spans 15 amino acids. Trimming took 6 bases from V and 0 from J, leaving 15 bases between them. CDR3: CSAREVALSYNEQFF. CDR3 nucleotides: TGCAGTGCCCGAGAGGTAGCCCTCTCCTACAATGAGCAGTTCTTC.

As concerns this clonotype: At one boundary the junction diverges from the germline segment, which might be a read error. The genes are TRBV5-1 and TRBJ1-4; no clear D gene. The CDR3 length is 18 residues. The germline CDR1 and CDR2 sequences are SGHRS and YFSETQ. CDR3 residues: CASSLGTFRMRTTEKLFF. DNA of the CDR3: TGCGCCAGCAGCTTGGGGACTTTTCGGATGAGAACTACTGAAAAACTGTTTTTT.

This clonotype was picked up a small number of times. This chain connects TRBV12-3 or TRBV12-4 to TRBJ2-2; a possible D gene is TRBD2 (5 bases). The CDR3 runs to 13 residues. V lost 5 bases and J lost 6, with 10 bases in between. Here the CDR3 reads CASSRGMAGELFF. CDR3 nucleotide sequence: TGTGCCAGCAGTCGAGGGATGGCCGGGGAGCTGTTTTTT.

Many counts were recorded for this clonotype. The chain carries TRBV2 and TRBJ2-5; TRBD1 is a possible D gene (5 bases). This CDR3 comprises 13 residues. Trimming shortened V by 5 bases and J by 3 bases, and 10 bases separated the two germline ends. Germline CDR1 and CDR2: SNHLY and FYNNEI. CDR3 sequence reads: CASSYLGEETQYF. The CDR3 DNA reads TGTGCCAGCAGTTACCTAGGGGAAGAGACCCAGTACTTC.

The chain employs TRBV10-3 and TRBJ1-1, with TRBD1 matching 7 bases. From germline, CDR1 is ENHRY and CDR2 SYGVKD. This CDR3 spans 12 amino acids. Unmatched junction bases numbered 7, after V lost 8 bases and J lost 7 bases. The CDR3 protein is CAIRGQALEAFF. Written as DNA, the CDR3 is TGTGCCATCCGAGGACAGGCGCTTGAAGCTTTCTTT.

This chain uses TRBV30 with TRBJ2-1; 7 nucleotides line up with TRBD2. CDR3 length equals 12 residues. CDR1 is GTSNPN and CDR2 is SVGIG in the germline V gene (reference sequence). The V and J ends lost 5 bases and 6 bases, in that order; junction bases with no gene match: 4. The chain's CDR3 is CAWGGGSNEQFF. Here the CDR3 DNA reads TGTGCCTGGGGGGGAGGGAGCAATGAGCAGTTCTTC.

A word on this clonotype: This clone may be a read error of a much larger clone one base away. The chain has TRBV6-5 and TRBJ2-5, with TRBD2 as a possible D gene (6 bases). The CDR3 is 17 residues long. CDR1 and CDR2 from the germline V gene are MNHEY and SVGAGI. The CDR3 sequence is CGSSSPRVSGNKETQYF. The CDR3 DNA follows: TGTGGCAGCAGTTCTCCGAGGGTTAGCGGAAACAAAGAGACCCAGTACTTC.

The chain recombines TRBV6-2 or TRBV6-3 with TRBJ1-1; D is possibly TRBD1 (5 bases). This CDR3 is built from 13 residues. Germline V gene sequence: CDR1 MNHEY, CDR2 SVGEGT. Deletions cut 6 bases from V and 7 bases from J, with 15 bases between. The chain's CDR3 is CASSPLAQGEAFF. The CDR3 bases are TGTGCCAGCAGCCCTCTGGCGCAGGGTGAAGCTTTCTTT.

This clonotype was detected many times. The CDR3 sequence is CASSGGRSGEKLFF. In DNA, the CDR3 is TGTGCCAGCAGTGGGGGCCGTTCAGGGGAAAAACTGTTTTTT. The V and J genes are TRBV2 and TRBJ1-4; weak D call: TRBD1 (5 bases). Germline V gene data show CDR1 as SNHLY and CDR2 as FYNNEI. The V end lost 4 bases, the J end lost 8 bases, and 14 bases lay between the germline ends. CDR3 length equals 14 residues.

V gene TRBV5-4 combines with J gene TRBJ2-7; either TRBD1 or TRBD2 may supply D (5 bases each). Trimming took 4 bases from V and 5 from J, leaving 10 bases between them. Germline CDR1 reads SGHNT; CDR2 reads YYREEE (reference sequence). The CDR3 is 12 amino acids. CDR3 protein: CASSEEGHEQYF. The CDR3 DNA is TGTGCCAGCAGCGAAGAGGGGCACGAGCAGTACTTC. Full variable domain (rest looked up from reference TRBV5-4 and TRBJ2-7): ETGVTQSPTHLIKTRGQQVTLRCSSQSGHNTVSWYQQALGQGPQFIFQYYREEENGRGNFPPRFSGLQFPNYSSELNVNALELDDSALYLCASSEEGHEQYFGPGTRLTVT.

The chain has TRBV9 and TRBJ1-1; D is perhaps TRBD1 (6 bases). V was pared by 4 bases and J by 10 bases, with 17 bases between. This CDR3 has 13 residues. CDR1 is SGDLS and CDR2 is YYNGEE in the germline V gene. The CDR3 region is CASSPPGDRPAFF. In nucleotides, the CDR3 is TGTGCCAGCAGCCCCCCAGGCGACAGGCCAGCTTTCTTT.

V usage is TRBV5-8 and J usage is TRBJ2-2, with D possibly matching TRBD2 (6 bases). V lost 4 bases and J lost 4, with 11 bases in between. The CDR3 is 14 residues long. Germline CDR1 reads SGHTS; CDR2 reads YDEGEE. CDR3 amino acids: CASSGGISTGELFF. In nucleotides, the CDR3 is TGTGCCAGCAGCGGGGGGATAAGCACCGGGGAGCTGTTTTTT.

The chain uses TRBV7-2 and TRBJ2-3; 8 bases are a match to TRBD2. Trimming took 4 bases from V and 5 from J; bases not matched to a gene: 8. Germline V gene data show CDR1 as SGHTA and CDR2 as FQGNSA. CDR3 length: 15 amino acids. CDR3 DNA sequence: TGTGCCAGCAGCTCGAGCGGGAGTCTGGGAGATACGCAGTATTTT. Translating it yields CASSSSGSLGDTQYF.

This clonotype has a count of ten or more. V usage is TRBV9 and J usage is TRBJ1-2; D is uncertain. The V and J ends lost 0 bases and 2 bases respectively, with 8 bases between them. Per the germline V gene, CDR1 is SGDLS and CDR2 is YYNGEE. This CDR3 is built from 14 residues. In nucleotides, the CDR3 is TGTGCCAGCAGCGTAGGAAGCACAAACTATGGCTACACCTTC. Encoded protein: CASSVGSTNYGYTF. Supplemented by reference TRBV9 and TRBJ1-2, the full variable domain reads DSGVTQTPKHLITATGQRVTLRCSPRSGDLSVYWYQQSLDQGLQFLIQYYNGEERAKGNILERFSAQQFPDLHSELNLSSLELGDSALYFCASSVGSTNYGYTFGSGTRLTVV.

In its sample, this clonotype was seen a few times. V and J are TRBV3-1 and TRBJ1-5; D unresolved. CDR1 LGHDT and CDR2 YNNKEL come from the germline V gene (reference sequence). Trimming removed 0 bases from V and 1 base from J, with 13 bases in between. There are 17 residues in the CDR3. Here the CDR3 reads CASSQDVPGLSNQPQHF. CDR3 in DNA: TGTGCCAGCAGCCAAGATGTGCCGGGCTTGAGCAATCAGCCCCAGCATTTT.

This clonotype was counted many times. The J gene is TRBJ1-2, the V gene TRBV30, with unresolved D. CDR1 GTSNPN and CDR2 SVGIG come from the germline V gene (reference sequence). Trimming pared 2 bases from V and 8 bases from J, leaving 9 bases between. The CDR3 sequence is 11 residues long. CDR3 nucleotide sequence: TGTGCCTGGAGTCCCGCGAGGGGCTACACCTTC. Its translation: CAWSPARGYTF.

This clonotype was observed a handful of times. A much larger clone differs from this one at a single base, so this may be a read error. The rearrangement joins TRBV7-6 to TRBJ2-3; TRBD2 matches 12 bases. Per the germline V gene, CDR1 is SGHVS and CDR2 is FNYEAQ. J was trimmed by 4 bases and V by 5 bases; bases with no gene match: 4. The CDR3 sequence is 15 residues long. CDR3 nucleotide sequence: TGTGCCAGCAGCCAGACTAGCGGGAGCGCAGATACGCAGTATTTT. Translating gives CASSQTSGSADTQYF.

This clonotype was picked up many times. J is TRBJ1-1 and V is TRBV19, with D uncertain. With 5 bases removed from V and 8 bases from J, the gap between germline ends came to 15 bases. The CDR3 consists of 13 residues. Germline loops: CDR1 LNHDA, CDR2 SQIVND (reference sequence). CDR3 region: CASSVEPGGEAFF. CDR3 nucleotide sequence: TGTGCCAGTAGTGTTGAACCAGGAGGGGAAGCTTTCTTT.

This clonotype appeared many times. The V call is TRBV27, the J call TRBJ2-1; maybe TRBD1 (5 bases). V was trimmed by 4 bases and J by 2 bases, leaving 9 bases between them. CDR3 size: 14 residues. The V gene's germline CDR1 is MNHEY and CDR2 SMNVEV (reference sequence). The CDR3 loop reads CASSSGWTYNEQFF. The CDR3 DNA reads as TGTGCCAGCAGTTCAGGGTGGACCTACAATGAGCAGTTCTTC.

This clonotype has just a few counts. DNA for the CDR3: TGCGCCAGCAAGTCGAGAACCGCCGTAGACAATGAGCAGTTCTTC. Protein sequence: CASKSRTAVDNEQFF. The genes are TRBV5-1 and TRBJ2-1; unclear D gene. CDR3 length equals 15 residues. Trimming shortened V by 6 bases and J by 5 bases, and 18 bases separated the two germline ends. Germline CDR1 reads SGHRS; CDR2 reads YFSETQ.

The DNA of the CDR3 is TGTGCCAGCAGCTTAGAGCCTAGCGGGACGAACACCGGGGAGCTGTTTTTT. Translation gives CASSLEPSGTNTGELFF. This chain uses TRBV7-6 with TRBJ2-2; TRBD2 aligns across 9 bases. The V segment lost 1 base and the J segment 0 bases; nucleotides outside the gene matches: 3. The germline V gene has CDR1 SGHVS and CDR2 FNYEAQ. This CDR3 is built from 17 residues.

This clonotype was detected only a few times. This sequence joins TRBV4-3 and TRBJ1-4, with 12 positions matching TRBD1. Germline CDR1 LGHNA, CDR2 YSLEER. V lost 0 bases, J lost 8 bases, and 16 bases stayed unmatched. CDR3 length: 20 residues. CDR3 sequence: CASSQDFSSRDRGHEEKLFF. The CDR3 DNA follows: TGCGCCAGCAGCCAAGATTTTTCTTCCCGGGACAGGGGGCACGAAGAAAAACTGTTTTTT.